This is a list of T cell receptor beta chains from one sample in a study of blood T cell repertoires in COVID-19. The method was immunoSEQ multiplex PCR; TCRdb's version includes in-frame clones alone and lacks a portion of them. The data contain fewer than 400,000 clones, over 75% of them seen just once; the ten biggest clones take up less than 2.5%. The sample taken for sequencing was PBMCs or T cells enriched from blood (not recorded which). The receptors derive from a man between 25 and 39 years old who had recovered from COVID-19. Both conserved end residues are part of each CDR3. Each record gives: CDR3 DNA, CDR3 protein, J gene, clone size, V gene, D gene. A D gene is named only where the DNA matches it firmly. The size of a clone is reported for some rows only, either as once, few or many, or as a class for expanded clones.

TGTGCCAGCAGCTTGGGACATTCCATCTCTGGAAACACCATATATTTT	CASSLGHSISGNTIYF	TRBJ1-3	.	TRBV11-2	.
TGCGCCAGCAGCCAACAGATAAATCCGGGACTTGGCTACACCTTC	CASSQQINPGLGYTF	TRBJ1-2	.	TRBV4-1	.
TGTGCCAGCAGCCTACGGACAGGGGGAGGCACAGATACGCAGTATTTT	CASSLRTGGGTDTQYF	TRBJ2-3	.	TRBV7-9	TRBD1
TGTGCCAGCAGCCAAACACGAGGGGGAGGGACTTTTGGCTACACCTTC	CASSQTRGGGTFGYTF	TRBJ1-2	once	TRBV14	.
TGTGCCAGTAGTGCTTCAGGGGTCGGTTACACTGGAAACACCATATATTTT	CASSASGVGYTGNTIYF	TRBJ1-3	.	TRBV19	.
TGTGCCAGCAGCCCTAAAGCCTATGGCTACACCTTC	CASSPKAYGYTF	TRBJ1-2	.	TRBV7-8	.
TGTGCCAGTAAATGGGACAGGGAGGGCGAGACCCAGTACTTC	CASKWDREGETQYF	TRBJ2-5	.	TRBV19	TRBD1
TGTGCCAGCAGTGCGGAGAGAAGGGGTGGCTACACCTTC	CASSAERRGGYTF	TRBJ1-2	.	TRBV2	.
TGTGCCAGCAGCTTAGAAGTTTCAGGGGGCTACGAGCAGTACTTC	CASSLEVSGGYEQYF	TRBJ2-7	.	TRBV7-6	TRBD1
TGTGCCATCAGTAGGACAGGGGAGGACTATGGCTACACCTTC	CAISRTGEDYGYTF	TRBJ1-2	.	TRBV10-3	TRBD1